The 9 T cell receptor beta chains below come from one sample, sequenced in a study of molecular identifiers for immune sequencing clone quantification. From the PCR reads, TCRdb called clonotypes with MiXCR, one entry per CDR3 protein. The sample has around 470,000 distinct CDR3 sequences; roughly 23% are singletons. Sequencing input: naive CD8+ T cells from blood, with Jurkat cell RNA spiked in. Regarding subset: FACS-sorted CD8+CD4-CCR7+CD45RA+ naive T cells. The receptors were sampled from a human donor in good health. Some libraries in this study had Jurkat cell RNA spiked in.

A few counts support this clonotype. The V gene is TRBV6-1, the J gene TRBJ2-6, with 12 bases matching TRBD1. V lost 10 bases, J lost 1 base, and 11 bases stayed unmatched. From germline, CDR1 is MNHNS and CDR2 SASEGT. The length of the CDR3 is 18 residues. The CDR3 nucleotides are TGTGCCAAACCGGGACAGGGGGCTTATGGGTCTGGGGCCAACGTCCTGACTTTC. Its protein product is CAKPGQGAYGSGANVLTF.

This clonotype has just a few counts. V is TRBV4-1 and J is TRBJ2-1; D is perhaps TRBD2 (6 bases). V dropped 2 bases and J dropped 7 bases, with 9 bases sitting between them. The CDR3 length is 13 residues. Germline assignment: CDR1 MGHRA and CDR2 YSYEKL. The CDR3 coding sequence is TGCGCCAGCAGCCAACGGGCGGGGAATGAGCAGTTCTTC. Residues: CASSQRAGNEQFF.

This clonotype was counted a few times. This CDR3 is CASSMTGGPYDEQFF. The CDR3 DNA follows: TGTGCCAGTAGTATGACGGGAGGGCCTTATGATGAGCAGTTCTTC. The V call is TRBV19, the J call TRBJ2-1; TRBD2 matches 8 bases. V lost 3 bases to trimming and J lost 8 bases; unmatched junction nucleotides: 9. The CDR3 runs 15 residues. Germline V CDR1 and CDR2: LNHDA, SQIVND (reference sequence).

CDR3 nucleotides: TGTGCCATCGATGAGGGACAGGGAACTGAAGCTTTCTTT. Residues: CAIDEGQGTEAFF. This chain uses TRBV10-3 with TRBJ1-1, with 9 bases that match TRBD1. Trimming at V came to 8 bases and at J to 5 bases, leaving 6 bases not matched to a gene. CDR1 ENHRY and CDR2 SYGVKD come from the germline V gene. The CDR3 length is 13 residues.

DNA of the CDR3: TGTGCCAGCAGTCAACGGGATATCATTAAAGATCCACCCCTCCACTTT. It translates to CASSQRDIIKDPPLHF. This sequence joins TRBV28 and TRBJ1-6; D is undetermined. The CDR3 consists of 16 residues. CDR1 and CDR2 from the germline V gene are MDHEN and SYDVKM. V lost 5 bases to trimming and J lost 11 bases, with 22 bases between them.

This clonotype was found many times. The chain has TRBV29-1 and TRBJ2-7; 9 bases are a match to TRBD1. The CDR3 contains 16 residues. J gave up 3 bases and V 6 bases, and 15 bases lay outside the gene matches. CDR1 and CDR2 (germline): SQVTM, ANQGSEA. The CDR3 sequence: CSVRDRGSPLIYEQYF. The CDR3 nucleotides are TGCAGCGTCCGAGACAGGGGGAGTCCCCTTATCTACGAGCAGTACTTC.

This chain connects TRBV10-3 to TRBJ2-7; 7 bases align to TRBD1. The germline V gene encodes CDR1 ENHRY and CDR2 SYGVKD. The CDR3 sequence is 14 residues long. V shed 6 bases and J 3 bases; nucleotides not matched to a gene: 8. CDR3 coding DNA: TGTGCCATCAGCCGGAGCCGGGACAGCTACGAGCAGTACTTC. It specifies CAISRSRDSYEQYF.

The table lists this clonotype with many counts. The chain carries TRBV10-3 and TRBJ2-5; D not resolved. In germline, CDR1 is ENHRY, CDR2 SYGVKD. V gave up 6 bases and J gave up 2 bases, with 16 bases separating them. This CDR3 comprises 15 residues. The DNA for the CDR3 is TGTGCCATCAGCATGGCCGCCGGTCGACAAGAGACCCAGTACTTC. Its protein is CAISMAAGRQETQYF.

This clonotype was seen many times. CDR3 in DNA: TGTGCCAGCGAGGACGGCAGCAATCAGCCCCAGCATTTT. Its translation: CASEDGSNQPQHF. V usage is TRBV28 and J usage is TRBJ1-5; D is unclear. This CDR3 contains 13 residues. The germline CDR1 and CDR2 sequences are MDHEN and SYDVKM. Trimming removed 8 bases at V and 1 base at J, with 9 bases between. The whole variable domain, remainder taken from reference TRBV28 and TRBJ1-5, is DVKVTQSSRYLVKRTGEKVFLECVQDMDHENMFWYRQDPGLGLRLIYFSYDVKMKEKGDIPEGYSVSREKKERFSLILESASTNQTSMYLCASEDGSNQPQHFGDGTRLSIL.